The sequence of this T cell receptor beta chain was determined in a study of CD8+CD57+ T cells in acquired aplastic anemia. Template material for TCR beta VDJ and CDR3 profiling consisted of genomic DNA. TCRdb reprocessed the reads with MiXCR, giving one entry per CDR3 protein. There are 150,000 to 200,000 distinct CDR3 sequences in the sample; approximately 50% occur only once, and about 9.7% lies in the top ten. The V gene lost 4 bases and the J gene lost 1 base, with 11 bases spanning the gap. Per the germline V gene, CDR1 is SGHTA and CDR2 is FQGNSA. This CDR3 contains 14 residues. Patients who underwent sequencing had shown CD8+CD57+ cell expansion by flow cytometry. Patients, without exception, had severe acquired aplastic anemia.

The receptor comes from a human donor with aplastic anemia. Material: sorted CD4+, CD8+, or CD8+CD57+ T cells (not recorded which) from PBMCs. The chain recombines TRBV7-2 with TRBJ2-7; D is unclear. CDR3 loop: CASSSTPESYEQYF. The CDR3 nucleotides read TGTGCCAGCAGCTCTACCCCCGAATCCTACGAGCAGTACTTC.